Below, 24 T cell receptor beta chains from the same sample are listed, as sequenced in a study of early T cells in non-severe SARS-CoV-2 infection. Via MiXCR, TCRdb re-called the 5' RACE reads, giving one row per CDR3 protein. The sample holds roughly 40,000 distinct CDR3 sequences; about 4.9% are singletons and the top ten take around 4.5%. Sequenced material: whole blood. The receptor set was obtained from an adult who was a healthcare worker with PCR-confirmed SARS-CoV-2 infection or an uninfected control (not recorded which).

This clonotype has ten or more counts. The J gene is TRBJ2-5, the V gene TRBV13, with D possibly being TRBD1 (6 bases). With 4 bases removed from V and 2 bases from J, the gap between germline ends came to 17 bases. Germline CDR1 is PRHDT and CDR2 is FYEKMQ (reference sequence). The CDR3 has 16 amino acids. The DNA for the CDR3 is TGTGCCAGCAGCTGGAGAGAGGGGGTTAGGCAAGAGACCCAGTACTTC. Amino acids: CASSWREGVRQETQYF. Full variable domain (missing parts from reference TRBV13 and TRBJ2-5): AAGVIQSPRHLIKEKRETATLKCYPIPRHDTVYWYQQGPGQDPQFLISFYEKMQSDKGSIPDRFSAQQFSDYHSELNMSSLELGDSALYFCASSWREGVRQETQYFGPGTRLLVL.

The chain uses TRBV20-1 and TRBJ2-1; D tentatively reads TRBD1 or TRBD2 (5 bases each). V lost 5 bases and J 9 bases, leaving 14 bases between the germline ends. The CDR3 spans 12 residues. Germline V gives CDR1 DFQATT, CDR2 SNEGSKA (reference sequence). Written as DNA, the CDR3 is TGCAGTGCTCTGGGACCCGCGCTTGAGCAGTTCTTC. It specifies CSALGPALEQFF.

The table lists this clonotype with many counts. The CDR3 here is CASSPYRGPGELFF. CDR3 DNA sequence: TGTGCCAGCAGTCCGTACAGGGGGCCCGGGGAGCTGTTTTTT. This chain connects TRBV6-5 to TRBJ2-2; 9 bases map to TRBD1. CDR1 and CDR2 (germline): MNHEY, SVGAGI. Losses at the gene ends were 5 bases for V and 6 bases for J; bases not matched to a gene: 4. The CDR3 is 14 residues long.

The V call is TRBV29-1, the J call TRBJ1-1; no clear D gene. The CDR3 runs 11 residues. Germline CDR1 is SQVTM and CDR2 is ANQGSEA. V lost 4 bases and J 0 bases, leaving 3 bases between the germline ends. CDR3 sequence reads: CSVAVNTEAFF. CDR3 bases: TGCAGCGTTGCAGTGAACACTGAAGCTTTCTTT.

This clonotype was detected a few times. The rearrangement joins TRBV14 to TRBJ2-2; 8 nucleotides line up with TRBD1. Germline lookup yields CDR1 SGHDN and CDR2 FVKESK. With 8 bases clipped from V and 1 base from J, the junction kept 3 bases outside the gene matches. The CDR3 contains 14 residues. Here the CDR3 reads CASSGTGNTGELFF. CDR3 DNA: TGTGCCAGCTCCGGGACAGGGAACACCGGGGAGCTGTTTTTT.

This clonotype appeared many times. This chain links TRBV27 with TRBJ2-5; 7 bases line up with TRBD1. The CDR3 is 15 residues long. Germline V gene sequence: CDR1 MNHEY, CDR2 SMNVEV (reference sequence). V dropped 3 bases and J dropped 5; count of bases not matched to a gene: 9. CDR3 nucleotides: TGTGCCAGCAGTTTTGAGGGACAGTCCGGGGAGACCCAGTACTTC. As protein: CASSFEGQSGETQYF.

This clonotype was seen a few times. V is TRBV2 and J is TRBJ2-3; no clear D gene. Germline V CDR1 and CDR2: SNHLY, FYNNEI. The CDR3 sequence is 14 residues long. V gave up 3 bases and J gave up 4 bases, with 11 bases separating them. CDR3 in amino acids: CASSEDIPPDTQYF. The CDR3 DNA reads as TGTGCCAGCAGTGAGGATATTCCCCCAGATACGCAGTATTTT.

The chain couples TRBV7-8 to TRBJ2-7, with D possibly being TRBD1 (6 bases). CDR1 is SGHVS, CDR2 FQNEAQ, per germline. CDR3 size: 17 residues. Trimming stripped 0 bases from V and 3 bases from J, with 18 bases between. The CDR3 region is CASSLAVMSTGSYEQYF. The CDR3 DNA sequence: TGTGCCAGCAGCTTAGCGGTAATGAGCACAGGGAGCTACGAGCAGTACTTC.

This clonotype was observed a handful of times. The chain employs TRBV20-1 and TRBJ1-1, with TRBD1 identical over 8 bases. The CDR3 covers 13 residues. V shed 4 bases and J 6 bases; nucleotides not matched to a gene: 7. CDR1 and CDR2 (germline): DFQATT, SNEGSKA (reference sequence). The CDR3 sequence: CSANTGGWSEAFF. The CDR3 nucleotides are TGCAGTGCTAACACAGGGGGTTGGTCTGAAGCTTTCTTT.

The rearrangement uses TRBV11-2 and TRBJ2-3; 11 bases are shared with TRBD2. Germline V gene sequence: CDR1 SGHAT, CDR2 FQNNGV. CDR3 length: 18 residues. Trimming removed 0 bases from V and 2 bases from J; junction bases left unmatched: 7. The DNA for the CDR3 is TGTGCCAGCAGCTTAGATTTTCTAGCGGGAGGATTCACAGATACGCAGTATTTT. It translates to CASSLDFLAGGFTDTQYF. The full variable domain, rest sourced from reference TRBV11-2 and TRBJ2-3, is EAGVAQSPRYKIIEKRQSVAFWCNPISGHATLYWYQQILGQGPKLLIQFQNNGVVDDSQLPKDRFSAERLKGVDSTLKIQPAKLEDSAVYLCASSLDFLAGGFTDTQYFGPGTRLTVL.

This clonotype was picked up many times. The gene calls are TRBV20-1 and TRBJ1-2; D is uncertain. This CDR3 has 13 amino acids. CDR1 is DFQATT, CDR2 SNEGSKA, per germline (reference sequence). The germline V and J ends were trimmed by 1 base and 6 bases, with 12 bases remaining between them. CDR3 residues: CSARVGEGHGYTF. The CDR3 DNA reads as TGCAGTGCTAGAGTTGGGGAGGGTCATGGCTACACCTTC.

This clonotype has a count of ten or more. The V gene is TRBV4-1, the J gene TRBJ2-2, with 9 bases aligning to TRBD2. V shed 2 bases, J shed 6 bases, and the junction held 10 bases outside the gene matches. This CDR3 region has 17 residues. The V gene's germline CDR1 is MGHRA and CDR2 YSYEKL. The CDR3 nucleotides are TGCGCCAGCAGCCAACCTTATCGGGGACTAGCCTCCGGGGAGCTGTTTTTT. This sequence encodes CASSQPYRGLASGELFF.

This clonotype was seen at least ten times. The chain links TRBV12-3 or TRBV12-4 to TRBJ1-5; 7 nucleotides align to TRBD1. The V segment lost 3 bases and the J segment 7 bases; nucleotides outside the gene matches: 6. The CDR3 runs to 14 residues. The CDR3 is CASSFGIQGQPQHF. Here the CDR3 DNA reads TGTGCCAGCAGTTTTGGGATACAGGGGCAGCCCCAGCATTTT.

This clonotype came up many times. This chain joins TRBV12-3 or TRBV12-4 and TRBJ2-3; D is ambiguous. V was shortened by 5 bases and J by 7 bases, with 13 bases between the two germline ends. The CDR3 is 13 residues long. The CDR3 sequence: CASSPPSSYTQYF. CDR3 nucleotides: TGTGCCAGCAGTCCGCCGTCGTCCTATACGCAGTATTTT.

Many counts were recorded for this clonotype. The chain carries TRBV6-1 and TRBJ1-2, with 9 bases aligning to TRBD1. CDR1 is MNHNS, CDR2 SASEGT, per germline. The trim removed 7 bases at V and 7 bases at J, leaving 10 bases unmatched. CDR3 size: 14 residues. CDR3 region: CASTSGQGSFGYTF. CDR3 sequence (DNA): TGTGCCAGCACCTCTGGACAGGGGAGTTTTGGCTACACCTTC.

The chain couples TRBV12-3 or TRBV12-4 to TRBJ2-4, with a tentative D call TRBD1 (5 bases). CDR3 length: 14 amino acids. V dropped 7 bases and J dropped 8 bases, with 18 bases sitting between them. The CDR3 DNA reads TGTGCCAGCAAAGGCCCCAGGGCCTATGACATTCAGTACTTC. Residues: CASKGPRAYDIQYF.

This clonotype was picked up many times. J is TRBJ1-1 and V is TRBV4-3; D remains unclear. With 2 bases removed from V and 0 bases from J, the gap between germline ends came to 7 bases. This CDR3 comprises 14 residues. The germline gives CDR1 LGHNA, CDR2 YSLEER. The CDR3 sequence: CASSQSTVNTEAFF. In DNA form, the CDR3 reads TGCGCCAGCAGCCAAAGTACGGTGAACACTGAAGCTTTCTTT.

This chain links TRBV7-9 with TRBJ2-5; tentatively, D is TRBD1 or TRBD2 (5 bases each). The CDR3 extends over 14 amino acids. The ends were cut back, 3 bases at V and 0 bases at J, with 8 bases in the middle. Germline CDR1 is SEHNR and CDR2 is FQNEAQ (reference sequence). CDR3 residues: CASSFGTNQETQYF. In DNA form, the CDR3 reads TGTGCCAGCAGCTTCGGGACCAACCAAGAGACCCAGTACTTC.

By sample fraction, this clonotype is medium-sized. This chain joins TRBV12-3 or TRBV12-4 and TRBJ2-1; tentatively, D is TRBD2 (5 bases). Trimming shortened V by 3 bases and J by 12 bases, and 12 bases separated the two germline ends. The CDR3 extends over 12 amino acids. CDR3: CASSLVPEGQFF. CDR3 coding DNA: TGTGCCAGCAGTTTGGTTCCAGAGGGGCAGTTCTTC.

The rearrangement links TRBV5-1 to TRBJ2-7; D tentatively fits TRBD1 or TRBD2 (5 bases each). From germline, CDR1 is SGHRS and CDR2 YFSETQ. V shed 0 bases and J shed 6 bases, with 7 bases lying between them. CDR3 length equals 12 residues. CDR3 nucleotides: TGCGCCAGCAGCTTGGGAGGGGTCGAGCAGTACTTC. This gives the protein CASSLGGVEQYF.

This clonotype was counted at least ten times. V is TRBV5-5 and J is TRBJ2-7; TRBD1 aligns across 9 bases. CDR1 is SGHKS and CDR2 is YYEKEE in the germline V gene (reference sequence). V shed 4 bases, J shed 0 bases, and the junction held 2 bases outside the gene matches. The CDR3 runs to 14 residues. CDR3 region: CASSVGQGSYEQYF. CDR3 coding DNA: TGTGCCAGCAGCGTGGGACAGGGCTCCTACGAGCAGTACTTC. Using reference TRBV5-5 and TRBJ2-7 for the parts outside the CDR3, the full variable domain is DAGVTQSPTHLIKTRGQQVTLRCSPISGHKSVSWYQQVLGQGPQFIFQYYEKEERGRGNFPDRFSARQFPNYSSELNVNALLLGDSALYLCASSVGQGSYEQYFGPGTRLTVT.

This clonotype was seen many times. J is TRBJ2-1 and V is TRBV12-3 or TRBV12-4, with a possible D match to TRBD1 (6 bases). The CDR3 length is 15 residues. Deletions cut 1 base from V and 2 bases from J, with 9 bases between. The CDR3 sequence is CASSLGDKPYNEQFF. The DNA of the CDR3 is TGTGCCAGCAGTTTAGGGGACAAGCCCTACAATGAGCAGTTCTTC.

This clonotype was picked up many times. This sequence joins TRBV7-8 and TRBJ1-1; D is unresolved. The V and J ends lost 4 bases and 1 base respectively, with 10 bases between them. In germline, CDR1 is SGHVS, CDR2 FQNEAQ. The CDR3 sequence is 14 residues long. CDR3 sequence (DNA): TGTGCCAGCAGCTGGGGTTGGACGAACACTGAAGCTTTCTTT. It translates to CASSWGWTNTEAFF. Using reference TRBV7-8 and TRBJ1-1 for the parts outside the CDR3, the full variable domain is GAGVSQSPRYKVAKRGQDVALRCDPISGHVSLFWYQQALGQGPEFLTYFQNEAQLDKSGLPSDRFFAERPEGSVSTLKIQRTQQEDSAVYLCASSWGWTNTEAFFGQGTRLTVV.

The chain uses TRBV2 and TRBJ2-1; possibly TRBD2 for D (6 bases). V dropped 0 bases and J dropped 6 bases, with 12 bases sitting between them. This CDR3 contains 15 residues. The V gene's germline CDR1 is SNHLY and CDR2 FYNNEI. The CDR3 nucleotides are TGTGCCAGCAGTGAAGCCGGGACTCAACTCAATGAGCAGTTCTTC. Translating it yields CASSEAGTQLNEQFF.